This T cell receptor beta chain originates from a study of blood T cells in healthy people across ages. The germline V gene has CDR1 SQVTM and CDR2 ANQGSEA. With 0 bases removed from V and 5 bases from J, the gap between germline ends came to 14 bases. The CDR3 has 15 residues. Next came a second PCR, run for roughly 6 to 11 cycles, which used a sample-barcoded 5' primer along with a J-beta primer mix. Each CDR3 protein gets one entry after TCRdb re-called the 5' RACE reads with MiXCR. Of fewer than 2,000,000 distinct CDR3 sequences detected, 30% to 40% appear once; the ten largest clones hold 11%. Overall study results and limits: Observed TCR beta diversity showed a strong correlation with the percentage of naive T cells as measured by flow cytometry. In long-lived donors, naive CD4+ cell counts and diversity exceeded those of aged donors.

In its sample, this clonotype was seen a few times. Its antigen remains unidentified. The receptor comes from a woman in her 30s in good health. Sample: blood. The V and J genes are TRBV29-1 and TRBJ2-1; D possibly matches TRBD1 or TRBD2 (5 bases each). The CDR3 region is CSVEDWGKPNNEQFF. CDR3 in DNA: TGCAGCGTTGAAGATTGGGGGAAGCCCAACAATGAGCAGTTCTTC.